This T cell receptor beta chain was obtained from a study of graft-versus-host responses after intestinal transplantation (TCRdb year 2021). For the wider study: The transplants that recipients received were multivisceral, liver-intestinal, or isolated intestinal. Anti-thymocyte globulin induction was given to all recipients, followed by maintenance tacrolimus and steroids for approximately three years. After intestinal transplantation, graft-versus-host and host-versus-graft alloreactive T cell clones in the graft, circulation and bone marrow were tracked using bulk TCR-beta CDR3 sequencing. Alloreactive clones were identified by sequencing pre-transplant mixed lymphocyte reaction products and comparing these products with unstimulated pre-transplant donor and recipient T cells. The cohort enrolled some 23 intestinal transplant recipients, one of whom was a retransplant, and a few patients without pretransplant specimens were excluded. Donor T cell macrochimerism was defined as a peak of at least 4% donor T cells among recipient peripheral blood mononuclear cells. Samples from a few later patients were sequenced in-house on an Illumina MiSeq with MiXCR processing rather than by the commercial service.

Receptor libraries were prepared by the immunoSEQ multiplex PCR assay. For most patients, genomic DNA was isolated with the Qiagen DNeasy Blood and Tissue Kit and shipped frozen to Adaptive Biotechnologies for TCR sequencing. Adaptive Biotechnologies carried out high-throughput TCR-beta CDR3 sequencing of genomic DNA for most patients. As for the original processing: TCR sequencing data for some 17 patients were retrieved from Adaptive's ImmunoSEQ software; a few other patients were processed with MiXCR and VDJtools. To correct CD4 versus CD8 sorting errors, any sequence found in both subsets at a frequency ratio below 5:1 was removed. CDR3 nucleotide sequences shared by donor and recipient were removed because the origin of these sequences could not be assigned. To be classed as alloreactive, a clone needed at least 2-fold expansion over unstimulated cells and a minimum CFSE-low frequency of 0.002% (template counts) or 0.001% (read counts). A clone was considered mappable if detected in the sequenced pre-transplant spleen, lymph node, or MLR CFSE-low populations of the donor or recipient. Cumulative frequency of alloreactive clones was calculated as a percentage of all sequences weighted by copy number. TCRdb mirrors the immuneACCESS table, restricted to in-frame sequences. Some clones are absent from its copies; in checked studies, under half trace to an unresolved V gene, and the reason for the others is unknown. D and trimming come from the DNA, and the V and J calls and clone size come from that table. In this sample the table shows some 19,000 clones, 40% to 50% of which occur a single time. Jointly, the top ten make up about 1.5% of the sample.

Relative to its sample, this clone is medium-sized (0.01 to 0.1%). Base qualities are missing; no much larger clone stands one base away. What the work shows at the level of the full study, not this receptor alone: GvH clones were detected in recipient bone marrow, and some of these GvH clones were observed earlier in ileal mucosa or blood, consistent with an intestinal mucosal origin. In patients with donor T cell macrochimerism, the allografts had high GvH to HvG T cell clonal ratios. The conclusions were limited by the relatively low number and heterogeneity of the intestinal transplant patients. Early after transplant, declines in HvG clones were associated with peak levels of circulating GvH clones.

The time point label, as the study defines it: cells obtained before transplantation from donor or recipient. Mixed lymphocyte reactions plated around 200,000 CFSE-labeled pre-transplant responders with around 200,000 irradiated violet-dye-labeled stimulators and were cultured for six to seven days. Proliferating CD3+CD4+CFSE-low and CD3+CD8+CFSE-low responder cells were FACS-sorted on a BD Influx sorter after the mixed lymphocyte reaction. CDR1 and CDR2 are drawn from the germline V gene: KGHSH, LQKENI. Trimming removed 3 bases from V and 10 bases from J, leaving 16 bases between the germline ends. Measured from the cysteine to the phenylalanine, the CDR3 is 14 residues long. Only the CDR3 region is kept as DNA, spanning 42 bases read in frame from base 1.

Source: alloreactive CD8+ T cells from a mixed lymphocyte reaction culture, taken before intestinal transplant. What this sample's cell subset or site label stands for: CFSE-low proliferating T cells sorted from roughly six-day pre-transplant mixed lymphocyte reaction (GvH or HvG direction). This sequence originates from a human patient who received an intestinal transplant. This receptor chain uses TRBV18 and TRBJ1-5; no confident D gene assignment can be made. The DNA sequence is as follows: TGTGCCAGCTCACCTAGCCCGGAACCTAGACCCCAGCATTTT. This gives the protein CASSPSPEPRPQHF.